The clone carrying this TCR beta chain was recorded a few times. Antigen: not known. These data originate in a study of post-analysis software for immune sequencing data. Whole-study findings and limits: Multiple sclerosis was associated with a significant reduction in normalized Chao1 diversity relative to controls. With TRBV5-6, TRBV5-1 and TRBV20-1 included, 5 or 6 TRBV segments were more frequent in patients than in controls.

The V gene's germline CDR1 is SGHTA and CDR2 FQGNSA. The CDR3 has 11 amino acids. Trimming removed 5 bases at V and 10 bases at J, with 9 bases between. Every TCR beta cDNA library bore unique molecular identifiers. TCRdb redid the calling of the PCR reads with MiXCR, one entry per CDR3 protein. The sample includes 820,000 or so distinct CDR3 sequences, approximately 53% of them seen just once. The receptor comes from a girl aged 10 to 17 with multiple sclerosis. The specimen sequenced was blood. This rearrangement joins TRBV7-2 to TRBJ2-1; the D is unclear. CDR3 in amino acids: CASSLVVEQFF. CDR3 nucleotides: TGTGCCAGCAGCCTCGTGGTAGAGCAGTTCTTC. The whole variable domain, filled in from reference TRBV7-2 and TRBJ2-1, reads GAGVSQSPSNKVTEKGKDVELRCDPISGHTALYWYRQSLGQGLEFLIYFQGNSAPDKSGLPSDRFSAERTGGSVSTLTIQRTQQEDSAVYLCASSLVVEQFFGPGTRLTVL.